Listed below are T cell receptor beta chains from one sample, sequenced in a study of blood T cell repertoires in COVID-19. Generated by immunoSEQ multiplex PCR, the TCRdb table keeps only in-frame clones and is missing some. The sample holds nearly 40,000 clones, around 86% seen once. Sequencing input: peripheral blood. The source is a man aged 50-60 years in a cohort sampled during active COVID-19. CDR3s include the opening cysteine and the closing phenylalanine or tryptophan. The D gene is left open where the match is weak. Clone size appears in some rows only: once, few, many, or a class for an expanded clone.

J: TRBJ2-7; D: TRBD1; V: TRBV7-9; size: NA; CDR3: CAFPRRGGTGGIDEQYF; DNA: TGTGCCTTCCCCCGGCGTGGTGGGACAGGGGGCATCGACGAGCAGTACTTC
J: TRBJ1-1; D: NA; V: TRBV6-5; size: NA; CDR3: CASMVTGNTEAFF; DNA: TGTGCCAGCATGGTCACAGGGAACACTGAAGCTTTCTTT
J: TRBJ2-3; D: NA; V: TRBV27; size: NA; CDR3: CASSFSVSSDTQYF; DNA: TGTGCCAGCAGTTTTAGTGTCTCGTCAGATACGCAGTATTTT
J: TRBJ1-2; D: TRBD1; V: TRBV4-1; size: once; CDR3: CASSGQGIYGYTF; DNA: TGCGCCAGCAGTGGACAGGGAATCTATGGCTACACCTTC
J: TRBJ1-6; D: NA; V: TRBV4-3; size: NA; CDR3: CASSQDRTRERVNSPLHF; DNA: TGCGCCAGCAGCCAAGACCGGACAAGGGAAAGAGTAAATTCACCCCTCCACTTT
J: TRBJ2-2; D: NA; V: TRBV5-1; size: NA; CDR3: CASSRGTVHTGELFF; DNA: TGCGCCAGCAGCCGGGGGACTGTACATACCGGGGAGCTGTTTTTT
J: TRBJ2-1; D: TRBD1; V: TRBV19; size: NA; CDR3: CASRTGPQLNEQFF; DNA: TGTGCCAGTAGGACAGGGCCCCAACTGAATGAGCAGTTCTTC
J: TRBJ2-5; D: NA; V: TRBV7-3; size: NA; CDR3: CASSLYGGLTQYF; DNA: TGTGCCAGCAGCTTATACGGAGGTCTGACCCAGTACTTC
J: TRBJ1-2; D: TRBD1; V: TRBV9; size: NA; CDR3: CASSDRGGVLLF; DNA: TGTGCCAGCAGCGACAGGGGCGGGGTACTTCTGTTC
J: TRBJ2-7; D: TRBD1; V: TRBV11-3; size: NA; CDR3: CASSFAPGQAYEQYF; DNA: TGTGCCAGCAGCTTCGCTCCGGGACAGGCCTACGAGCAGTACTTC
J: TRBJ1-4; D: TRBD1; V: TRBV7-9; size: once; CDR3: CASRAGGEKLFF; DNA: TGTGCCAGCAGGGCAGGGGGAGAAAAACTGTTTTTT
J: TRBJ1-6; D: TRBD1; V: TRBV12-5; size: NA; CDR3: CASGLVRQGAPGNSPLHF; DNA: TGTGCTAGTGGTTTGGTACGACAGGGGGCGCCCGGTAATTCACCCCTCCACTTT
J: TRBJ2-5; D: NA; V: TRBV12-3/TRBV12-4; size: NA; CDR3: CASRVGGTQYF; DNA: TGTGCCAGCAGGGTAGGGGGGACCCAGTACTTC
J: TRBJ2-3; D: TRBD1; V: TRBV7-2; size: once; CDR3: CASSLQQGIDTQYF; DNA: TGTGCCAGCAGCTTACAACAGGGGATAGATACGCAGTATTTT